This T cell receptor (beta chain) emerged from a study of blood T cells in healthy people across ages. Study-wide findings and caveats: Investigators treated diversity estimates from one million T cells as underestimates. Whereas aged donors had fewer naive CD4+ cells, long-lived donors had more of them and higher diversity.

Samples had at least 7 million PBMCs isolated from them. The authors extracted at least 5.5 micrograms of total RNA per sample. The V end lost 3 bases, the J end lost 7 bases, and 7 bases lay between the germline ends. From germline, CDR1 is DFQATT and CDR2 SNEGSKA (reference sequence). This CDR3 is 11 amino acids long. Then a second PCR, running about 6 to 12 cycles, was carried out with a sample-barcoded 5' primer and a J-beta primer mix. TCRdb recomputed calls from the 5' RACE reads with MiXCR, one row per CDR3 protein. Seen here are about 680,000 distinct CDR3 sequences, about half observed once, and the top ten hold 30% to 40%. This clonotype turned up a few times. The target antigen is unknown.

This TCR was recovered from a woman aged 55-70 years in good health. The chain uses TRBV20-1 and TRBJ2-1; no clear D. The sequenced sample consisted of blood. CDR3 protein: CSASFSNEQFF. The CDR3 DNA reads as TGCAGTGCTAGCTTCAGTAATGAGCAGTTCTTC.